Following are 20 T cell receptor beta chains from one sample sequenced in a study of CD8+CD57+ T cells in acquired aplastic anemia. Both TCR beta VDJ combination and CDR3 sequence profiling were carried out. Genomic DNA was the template for this profiling. In TCRdb, the reads were re-called with MiXCR into one record per CDR3 protein. Of under 200,000 distinct CDR3 sequences listed, more than 40% are singletons. By flow cytometry, patients selected for sequencing had shown an expansion of CD8+CD57+ cells. The material sequenced was sorted CD4+, CD8+, or CD8+CD57+ T cells (not recorded which) from PBMCs. These receptors all come from a human donor with aplastic anemia.

The chain combines TRBV20-1 with TRBJ2-7; 9 nucleotides align to TRBD2. Germline CDR1 and CDR2: DFQATT and SNEGSKA (reference sequence). V shed 5 bases, J shed 4 bases, and the junction held 6 bases outside the gene matches. The CDR3 extends over 13 amino acids. For the CDR3, the DNA is TGCAGTGCTGGGCGGGAGGGCAGATACGAGCAGTACTTC. Protein product: CSAGREGRYEQYF.

The V call is TRBV25-1, the J call TRBJ1-2; TRBD1 matches at 7 bases. The CDR3 runs 15 residues. The V and J ends lost 1 base and 2 bases, in that order; junction bases with no gene match: 4. CDR1 is MGHDK, CDR2 SYGVNS, per germline. CDR3 DNA: TGTGCCAGCAGTGAATGGACAGGCCCAAACTATGGCTACACCTTC. This sequence encodes CASSEWTGPNYGYTF.

The chain recombines TRBV29-1 with TRBJ1-6; no clear D gene. The CDR3 covers 13 residues. Trimming left V 0 bases short and J 10 bases short, with 10 bases between. Germline V gene lookup returns CDR1 SQVTM and CDR2 ANQGSEA. The CDR3 sequence: CSVEDGYGSPLHF. The CDR3 DNA sequence: TGCAGCGTTGAAGATGGGTATGGGTCACCCCTCCACTTT.

Only a few counts were recorded for this clonotype. CDR3 in DNA: TGCGCCAGCAGTGAGTCGGGGCAGCAAGAGACCCAGTACTTC. As protein: CASSESGQQETQYF. The rearrangement uses TRBV10-1 and TRBJ2-5; maybe TRBD1 (5 bases). Trimming took off 0 bases at V and 2 bases at J, with 7 bases between the two ends. CDR1 and CDR2 (germline): WNHNN, SYGVQD (reference sequence). There are 14 residues in the CDR3.

This chain connects TRBV18 to TRBJ1-4, with D hard to call. The CDR3 length is 13 residues. Per the germline V gene, CDR1 is KGHSH and CDR2 is LQKENI. Trimming stripped 4 bases from V and 3 bases from J, with 6 bases between. CDR3 protein: CASSRGSNEKLFF. The CDR3 region has the DNA TGTGCCAGCTCACGGGGTTCTAATGAAAAACTGTTTTTT.

This sequence joins TRBV9 and TRBJ2-7, with D tentatively TRBD1 (6 bases). The CDR3 contains 12 residues. The V end was cut by 4 bases, the J end by 6 bases, with 11 bases between. Per germline, CDR1 SGDLS and CDR2 YYNGEE. The CDR3 sequence: CASSLTGREQYF. The CDR3 coding sequence is TGTGCCAGCAGCCTAACAGGGCGCGAGCAGTACTTC.

The chain carries TRBV7-9 and TRBJ1-6; no definite D call. Germline assignment: CDR1 SEHNR and CDR2 FQNEAQ (reference sequence). This CDR3 has 13 residues. V was trimmed by 1 base and J by 8 bases, leaving 6 bases between them. CDR3 bases: TGTGCCAGCAGCTTAGAGGTGGATTCACCCCTCCACTTT. Protein product: CASSLEVDSPLHF.

This clonotype was detected ten times or more. The chain has TRBV19 and TRBJ2-1, with unresolved D. Trimming took 4 bases from V and 4 from J, leaving 17 bases between them. The V gene's germline CDR1 is LNHDA and CDR2 SQIVND (reference sequence). This CDR3 comprises 16 residues. The CDR3 region has the DNA TGTGCCAGTAGTACCCGCGCGTATCCCTTATACAATGAGCAGTTCTTC. Amino acid sequence: CASSTRAYPLYNEQFF.

This rearrangement joins TRBV7-3 to TRBJ2-5; no firm D call. The germline V gene has CDR1 SGHTA and CDR2 FQGTGA. Trimming stripped 3 bases from V and 1 base from J, with 3 bases between. The CDR3 is 12 residues long. The CDR3 reads CASSFRQETQYF. The CDR3 bases are TGTGCCAGCAGCTTCCGCCAAGAGACCCAGTACTTC.

This clonotype was counted ten times or more. The chain links TRBV24-1 to TRBJ2-3; tentative D call: TRBD2 (5 bases). The ends were cut back, 2 bases at V and 1 base at J, with 9 bases in the middle. Per germline, CDR1 KGHDR and CDR2 SFDVKD. This CDR3 comprises 15 residues. For the CDR3, the DNA is TGTGCCACCAGTGATTCGACACTAGGCACAGATACGCAGTATTTT. Translating gives CATSDSTLGTDTQYF.

The rearrangement links TRBV10-1 to TRBJ1-4; no definite D call. The germline CDR1 and CDR2 sequences are WNHNN and SYGVQD (reference sequence). V was clipped by 3 bases and J by 0 bases, with 5 bases between them. The CDR3 extends over 14 amino acids. CDR3 in amino acids: CASSDGSTNEKLFF. CDR3 nucleotides: TGCGCCAGCAGTGACGGGTCAACTAATGAAAAACTGTTTTTT.

In its sample, this clonotype was seen many times. This chain connects TRBV4-1 to TRBJ1-1; TRBD1 aligns across 8 bases. This CDR3 has 15 residues. V lost 5 bases, J lost 4 bases, and 9 bases stayed unmatched. CDR1 and CDR2 from the germline V gene are MGHRA and YSYEKL. CDR3 DNA: TGCGCCAGCAGCTCGGGTTCCAGGGGGCCCACTGAAGCTTTCTTT. Amino acid sequence: CASSSGSRGPTEAFF.

V usage is TRBV10-3 and J usage is TRBJ2-5; possible D gene TRBD1, 6 bases. Germline V gene lookup returns CDR1 ENHRY and CDR2 SYGVKD. This CDR3 comprises 14 residues. The V gene lost 2 bases and the J gene lost 3 bases, with 10 bases spanning the gap. The CDR3 region has the DNA TGTGCCATCAGTGAGACAGGGAAAAAAGAGACCCAGTACTTC. Translation: CAISETGKKETQYF.

This chain connects TRBV7-2 to TRBJ2-7, with TRBD2 matching 9 bases. The V and J ends lost 8 bases and 6 bases, in that order; junction bases with no gene match: 5. The CDR3 has 12 amino acids. Germline V gene lookup returns CDR1 SGHTA and CDR2 FQGNSA. CDR3 protein: CASGLAGLEQYF. In nucleotides, the CDR3 is TGTGCCAGCGGTCTAGCGGGACTCGAGCAGTACTTC.

This clonotype was counted between two and nine times. The J gene is TRBJ1-6, the V gene TRBV24-1; D may be TRBD1 (6 bases). The CDR3 extends over 12 amino acids. V dropped 5 bases and J dropped 12 bases, with 10 bases sitting between them. Germline loops: CDR1 KGHDR, CDR2 SFDVKD. The CDR3 is CATSGGAGPLHF. The CDR3 coding sequence is TGTGCCACCAGTGGGGGGGCAGGACCCCTCCACTTT.

The chain recombines TRBV15 with TRBJ2-7; D not certain. With 0 bases removed from V and 0 bases from J, the gap between germline ends came to 3 bases. CDR3 length: 13 residues. Germline CDR1 LNHNV, CDR2 YYDKDF (reference sequence). Here the CDR3 reads CATSREVSYEQYF. The CDR3 nucleotides read TGTGCCACCAGCAGAGAGGTCTCCTACGAGCAGTACTTC.

The sample holds many counts of this clonotype. V usage is TRBV27 and J usage is TRBJ2-7; tentative D call: TRBD2 (6 bases). The germline V and J ends were trimmed by 0 bases and 5 bases, with 11 bases remaining between them. CDR3 length: 14 residues. The germline V gene has CDR1 MNHEY and CDR2 SMNVEV (reference sequence). CDR3 bases: TGTGCCAGCAGTTTATCTCCGACGGGGGACGAGCAGTACTTC. Its translation is CASSLSPTGDEQYF.

The genes are TRBV2 and TRBJ2-7; TRBD1 might be the D (6 bases). Germline V gives CDR1 SNHLY, CDR2 FYNNEI. Trimming removed 3 bases from V and 4 bases from J, with 16 bases in between. This CDR3 is built from 15 residues. In nucleotides, the CDR3 is TGTGCCAGCAGTGACGTCAGGGGATATGGGTACGAGCAGTACTTC. This gives the protein CASSDVRGYGYEQYF.

V and J are TRBV10-3 and TRBJ1-2; D call uncertain. V lost 0 bases and J 3 bases, leaving 14 bases between the germline ends. The CDR3 is 16 residues long. Germline lookup yields CDR1 ENHRY and CDR2 SYGVKD. The DNA of the CDR3 is TGTGCCATCAGTGAGTCATCCCGTTTTCCTGACTATGGCTACACCTTC. Translated: CAISESSRFPDYGYTF.

The V call is TRBV19, the J call TRBJ2-7; maybe TRBD1 (6 bases). Trimming shortened V by 5 bases and J by 3 bases, and 17 bases separated the two germline ends. Germline values: CDR1 LNHDA, CDR2 SQIVND (reference sequence). The CDR3 covers 15 residues. CDR3 coding DNA: TGTGCCAGTAGTCCGTTTTGGGACACAGACTACGAGCAGTACTTC. Translating it yields CASSPFWDTDYEQYF.